This T cell receptor (beta chain) was captured in a study of cytomegalovirus exposure and HLA in healthy donors. Study-wide points: The number of N-insertions in an Asian-associated ancestry cluster was reportedly below the approximately 600-donor mean in a later analysis.

As to this clone: What it binds is unknown.

PCR used 60 Vbeta primers and 13 Jbeta primers. Produced via immunoSEQ multiplex PCR; TCRdb's table is partial and in-frame only. Of about 140,000 clones listed, more than 70% are singletons. The CDR3 sequence is 11 residues long. Trimming removed 2 bases at V and 7 bases at J, with 8 bases between. Germline V gene lookup returns CDR1 SQVTM and CDR2 ANQGSEA. The rearrangement links TRBV29-1 to TRBJ1-2, with D perhaps TRBD1 (5 bases). Sequenced material: PBMCs. The clonotype was recovered from a man aged 40-49 years in good health and CMV-seronegative. The CDR3 loop reads CSVERGGGYTF. The CDR3 DNA is TGCAGCGTTGAACGCGGGGGTGGCTACACCTTC.